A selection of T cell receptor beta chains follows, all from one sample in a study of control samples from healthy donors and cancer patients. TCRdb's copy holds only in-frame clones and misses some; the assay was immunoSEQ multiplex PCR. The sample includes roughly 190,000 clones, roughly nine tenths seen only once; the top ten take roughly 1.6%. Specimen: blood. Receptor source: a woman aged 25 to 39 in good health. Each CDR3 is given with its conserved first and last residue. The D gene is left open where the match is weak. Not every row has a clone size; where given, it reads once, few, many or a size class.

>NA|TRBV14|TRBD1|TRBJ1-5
TGTGCCAGCAGCCAAGATACGGGACAGAGCAATCAGCCCCAGCATTTT
CASSQDTGQSNQPQHF
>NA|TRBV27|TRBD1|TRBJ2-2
TGTGCCAGCAGTTGGGGGACAGTGAACACCGGGGAGCTGTTTTTT
CASSWGTVNTGELFF
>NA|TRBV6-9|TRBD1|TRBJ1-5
TGTGCCAGCAGTTATTGGAGACAGGGATTAGATCAGCCCCAGCATTTT
CASSYWRQGLDQPQHF
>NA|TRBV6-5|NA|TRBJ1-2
TGTGCCAGCAGACGCGACAGGAGCTACACCTTC
CASRRDRSYTF
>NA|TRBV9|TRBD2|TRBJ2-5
TGTGCCAGCAGCCCCGGACTAGCGGGGGTTAATCAAGAGACCCAGTACTTC
CASSPGLAGVNQETQYF
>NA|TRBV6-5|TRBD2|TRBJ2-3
TGTGCCAGTCGACTAGCGGGGACCACAGATACGCAGTATTTT
CASRLAGTTDTQYF
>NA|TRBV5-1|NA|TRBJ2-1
TGCGCCAGCAGCCCCAGGACCCGCTCCTACAATGAGCAGTTCTTC
CASSPRTRSYNEQFF
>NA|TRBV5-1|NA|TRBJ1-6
TGCGCCAGCAGCTTGGTGCAGGGTGATAATTCACCCCTCCACTTT
CASSLVQGDNSPLHF
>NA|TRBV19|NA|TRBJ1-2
TGTGCCAGTAGTATAGGAGGGAGTGGGGTCTATGGCTACACCTTC
CASSIGGSGVYGYTF
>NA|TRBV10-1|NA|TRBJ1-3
TGCGCCAGCAGTGACGGGGCCTCCTCTGGAAACACCATATATTTT
CASSDGASSGNTIYF
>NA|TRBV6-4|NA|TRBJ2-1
TGTGCCAGCAGTGACTCGGGAAGGGCCACCTACAATGAGCAGTTCTTC
CASSDSGRATYNEQFF
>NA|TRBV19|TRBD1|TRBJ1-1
TGTGCCAGTAGTATACAGGGGGCTGAAGCTTTCTTT
CASSIQGAEAFF
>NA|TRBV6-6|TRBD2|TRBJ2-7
TGTGCCAGCAGCCAAATAGCGGGAGTTTACGAGCAGTACTTC
CASSQIAGVYEQYF
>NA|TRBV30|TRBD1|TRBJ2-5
TGTGCCTGGAGTGTACAGGGGGAGACCCAGTACTTC
CAWSVQGETQYF
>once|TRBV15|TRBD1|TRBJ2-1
TGTGCCACCAGCAGAGGACAGGGGGTCGATGAGCAGTTCTTC
CATSRGQGVDEQFF
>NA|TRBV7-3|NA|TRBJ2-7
TGTGCCAGCAGTGAGCCAGGGTCCGACGAGCAGTACTTC
CASSEPGSDEQYF
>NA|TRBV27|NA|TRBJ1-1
TGTGCCAGCAGTTGGATCTTGAACACTGAAGCTTTCTTT
CASSWILNTEAFF
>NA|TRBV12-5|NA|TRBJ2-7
TGTGCTAGTGGTTTCTCCAGGGACGAGCAGTACTTC
CASGFSRDEQYF
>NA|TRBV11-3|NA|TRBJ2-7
TGTGCCAGCAGCTTCCCAGGGGATGTATACGAGCAGTACTTC
CASSFPGDVYEQYF
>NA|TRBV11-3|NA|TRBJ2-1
TGTGCCAGCAGCTTTCAGGCCTACAATGAGCAGTTCTTC
CASSFQAYNEQFF
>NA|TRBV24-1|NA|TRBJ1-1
TGTGCCACCAGTGACGGTAACACTGAAGCTTTCTTT
CATSDGNTEAFF
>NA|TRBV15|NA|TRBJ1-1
TGTGCCACCAGCAGAGGACGGACGAACACTGAAGCTTTCTTT
CATSRGRTNTEAFF
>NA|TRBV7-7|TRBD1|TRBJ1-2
TGTGCCAGCAGCGCCGACCGGGACAGGGCAAACTATGGCTACACCTTC
CASSADRDRANYGYTF
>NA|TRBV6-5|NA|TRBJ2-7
TGTGCCAGCAGTTACTCGAGTTACTACGAGCAGTACTTC
CASSYSSYYEQYF
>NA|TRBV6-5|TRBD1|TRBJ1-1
TGTGCCAGCAGTTACTTGACAGGGGGGACTGAAGCTTTCTTT
CASSYLTGGTEAFF
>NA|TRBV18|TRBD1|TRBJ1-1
TGTGCCAGCTCACCGGGACAGGTTCGGACTGAAGCTTTCTTT
CASSPGQVRTEAFF
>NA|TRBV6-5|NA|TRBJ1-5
TGTGCCAGCACCGAGGGCAGGGGTAGCAATCAGCCCCAGCATTTT
CASTEGRGSNQPQHF
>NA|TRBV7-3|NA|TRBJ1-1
TGTGCCAGCAGCTTAACGTTGGGCACTGAAGCTTTCTTT
CASSLTLGTEAFF
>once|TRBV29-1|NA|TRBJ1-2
TGCAGCGTTGAAGAAATGGGGGGGTACTATGGCTACACCTTC
CSVEEMGGYYGYTF
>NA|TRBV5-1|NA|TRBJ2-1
TGCGCCAGCAGCTTGTCCTCTACTAGCAACAATGAGCAGTTCTTC
CASSLSSTSNNEQFF
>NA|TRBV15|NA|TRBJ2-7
TGTGCCACCAGCAGAGATCGTGACTCCTACGAGCAGTACTTC
CATSRDRDSYEQYF
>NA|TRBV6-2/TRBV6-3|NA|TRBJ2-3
TGTGCCAGCAGTTCCCCGATAGGTACGCAGTATTTT
CASSSPIGTQYF
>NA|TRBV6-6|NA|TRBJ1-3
TGTGCCAGCAGTTATATGGGCGACACCATATATTTT
CASSYMGDTIYF
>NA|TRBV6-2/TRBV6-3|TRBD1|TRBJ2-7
TGTGCCAGCAGCCGTACAGGGGGCAGGTACGAGCAGTACTTC
CASSRTGGRYEQYF
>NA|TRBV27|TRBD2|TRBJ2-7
TGTGCCAGCAGTTTGGGGCTAGCGGGCTACGAGCAGTACTTC
CASSLGLAGYEQYF
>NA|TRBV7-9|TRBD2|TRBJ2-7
TGTGCCAGCAGCCCTGGGACTAGCGGGAGTCAAGAGCAGTACTTC
CASSPGTSGSQEQYF
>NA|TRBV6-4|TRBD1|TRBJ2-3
TGTGCCAGCAGTGTGGAGCAGGGGGCGACAGATACGCAGTATTTT
CASSVEQGATDTQYF
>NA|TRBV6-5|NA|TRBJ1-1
TGTGCCAGCAGTTCCCCGACGAACACTGAAGCTTTCTTT
CASSSPTNTEAFF
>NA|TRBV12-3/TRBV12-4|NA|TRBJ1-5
TGTGCCAGCAGTGGCAGGGGTCAGCCCCAGCATTTT
CASSGRGQPQHF
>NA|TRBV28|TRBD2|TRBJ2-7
TGTGCCAGCAGTCCGACGACTAGCGGGAGGGACGAGCAGTACTTC
CASSPTTSGRDEQYF